This T cell receptor beta chain is drawn from a study of T cell responses to AZD1222 COVID-19 vaccine. Study results and caveats: Elevations in Spike-specific TCR breadth and depth followed administration of two AZD1222 doses. Donors were largely white British and mainly female; clonal diversity was possibly underestimated.

Produced via immunoSEQ multiplex PCR; TCRdb's table is partial and in-frame only. The table includes 100,000 to 150,000 clones, 90% detected once. With regard to this clone: Its antigen is unknown.

V was clipped by 2 bases and J by 5 bases, with 13 bases between them. Germline V gene lookup returns CDR1 MNHEY and CDR2 SVGAGI. The CDR3 is 16 residues long. The receptor's source is an adult in good health. Specimen: peripheral blood, collected on day 0 of MenACWY control vaccination. The J gene is TRBJ1-6, the V gene TRBV6-5, with D unresolved. CDR3 protein: CASSYAQQGNNSPLHF. As DNA, the CDR3 is TGTGCCAGCAGTTACGCTCAGCAAGGGAATAATTCACCCCTCCACTTT.